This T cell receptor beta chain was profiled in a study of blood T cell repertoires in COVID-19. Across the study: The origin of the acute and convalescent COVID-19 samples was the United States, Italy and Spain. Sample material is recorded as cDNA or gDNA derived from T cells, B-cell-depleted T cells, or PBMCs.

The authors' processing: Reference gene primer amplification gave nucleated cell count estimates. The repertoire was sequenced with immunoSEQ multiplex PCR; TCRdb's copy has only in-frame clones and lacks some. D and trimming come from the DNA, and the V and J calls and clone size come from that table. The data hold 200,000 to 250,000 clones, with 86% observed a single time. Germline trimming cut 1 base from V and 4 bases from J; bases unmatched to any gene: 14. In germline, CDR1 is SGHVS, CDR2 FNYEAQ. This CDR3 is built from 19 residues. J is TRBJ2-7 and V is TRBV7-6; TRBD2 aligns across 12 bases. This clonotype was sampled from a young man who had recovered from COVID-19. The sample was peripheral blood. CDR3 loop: CASSLGRPGLAGGLYEQYF. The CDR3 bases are TGTGCCAGCAGCTTAGGCCGCCCGGGGCTAGCGGGGGGGCTGTACGAGCAGTACTTC.